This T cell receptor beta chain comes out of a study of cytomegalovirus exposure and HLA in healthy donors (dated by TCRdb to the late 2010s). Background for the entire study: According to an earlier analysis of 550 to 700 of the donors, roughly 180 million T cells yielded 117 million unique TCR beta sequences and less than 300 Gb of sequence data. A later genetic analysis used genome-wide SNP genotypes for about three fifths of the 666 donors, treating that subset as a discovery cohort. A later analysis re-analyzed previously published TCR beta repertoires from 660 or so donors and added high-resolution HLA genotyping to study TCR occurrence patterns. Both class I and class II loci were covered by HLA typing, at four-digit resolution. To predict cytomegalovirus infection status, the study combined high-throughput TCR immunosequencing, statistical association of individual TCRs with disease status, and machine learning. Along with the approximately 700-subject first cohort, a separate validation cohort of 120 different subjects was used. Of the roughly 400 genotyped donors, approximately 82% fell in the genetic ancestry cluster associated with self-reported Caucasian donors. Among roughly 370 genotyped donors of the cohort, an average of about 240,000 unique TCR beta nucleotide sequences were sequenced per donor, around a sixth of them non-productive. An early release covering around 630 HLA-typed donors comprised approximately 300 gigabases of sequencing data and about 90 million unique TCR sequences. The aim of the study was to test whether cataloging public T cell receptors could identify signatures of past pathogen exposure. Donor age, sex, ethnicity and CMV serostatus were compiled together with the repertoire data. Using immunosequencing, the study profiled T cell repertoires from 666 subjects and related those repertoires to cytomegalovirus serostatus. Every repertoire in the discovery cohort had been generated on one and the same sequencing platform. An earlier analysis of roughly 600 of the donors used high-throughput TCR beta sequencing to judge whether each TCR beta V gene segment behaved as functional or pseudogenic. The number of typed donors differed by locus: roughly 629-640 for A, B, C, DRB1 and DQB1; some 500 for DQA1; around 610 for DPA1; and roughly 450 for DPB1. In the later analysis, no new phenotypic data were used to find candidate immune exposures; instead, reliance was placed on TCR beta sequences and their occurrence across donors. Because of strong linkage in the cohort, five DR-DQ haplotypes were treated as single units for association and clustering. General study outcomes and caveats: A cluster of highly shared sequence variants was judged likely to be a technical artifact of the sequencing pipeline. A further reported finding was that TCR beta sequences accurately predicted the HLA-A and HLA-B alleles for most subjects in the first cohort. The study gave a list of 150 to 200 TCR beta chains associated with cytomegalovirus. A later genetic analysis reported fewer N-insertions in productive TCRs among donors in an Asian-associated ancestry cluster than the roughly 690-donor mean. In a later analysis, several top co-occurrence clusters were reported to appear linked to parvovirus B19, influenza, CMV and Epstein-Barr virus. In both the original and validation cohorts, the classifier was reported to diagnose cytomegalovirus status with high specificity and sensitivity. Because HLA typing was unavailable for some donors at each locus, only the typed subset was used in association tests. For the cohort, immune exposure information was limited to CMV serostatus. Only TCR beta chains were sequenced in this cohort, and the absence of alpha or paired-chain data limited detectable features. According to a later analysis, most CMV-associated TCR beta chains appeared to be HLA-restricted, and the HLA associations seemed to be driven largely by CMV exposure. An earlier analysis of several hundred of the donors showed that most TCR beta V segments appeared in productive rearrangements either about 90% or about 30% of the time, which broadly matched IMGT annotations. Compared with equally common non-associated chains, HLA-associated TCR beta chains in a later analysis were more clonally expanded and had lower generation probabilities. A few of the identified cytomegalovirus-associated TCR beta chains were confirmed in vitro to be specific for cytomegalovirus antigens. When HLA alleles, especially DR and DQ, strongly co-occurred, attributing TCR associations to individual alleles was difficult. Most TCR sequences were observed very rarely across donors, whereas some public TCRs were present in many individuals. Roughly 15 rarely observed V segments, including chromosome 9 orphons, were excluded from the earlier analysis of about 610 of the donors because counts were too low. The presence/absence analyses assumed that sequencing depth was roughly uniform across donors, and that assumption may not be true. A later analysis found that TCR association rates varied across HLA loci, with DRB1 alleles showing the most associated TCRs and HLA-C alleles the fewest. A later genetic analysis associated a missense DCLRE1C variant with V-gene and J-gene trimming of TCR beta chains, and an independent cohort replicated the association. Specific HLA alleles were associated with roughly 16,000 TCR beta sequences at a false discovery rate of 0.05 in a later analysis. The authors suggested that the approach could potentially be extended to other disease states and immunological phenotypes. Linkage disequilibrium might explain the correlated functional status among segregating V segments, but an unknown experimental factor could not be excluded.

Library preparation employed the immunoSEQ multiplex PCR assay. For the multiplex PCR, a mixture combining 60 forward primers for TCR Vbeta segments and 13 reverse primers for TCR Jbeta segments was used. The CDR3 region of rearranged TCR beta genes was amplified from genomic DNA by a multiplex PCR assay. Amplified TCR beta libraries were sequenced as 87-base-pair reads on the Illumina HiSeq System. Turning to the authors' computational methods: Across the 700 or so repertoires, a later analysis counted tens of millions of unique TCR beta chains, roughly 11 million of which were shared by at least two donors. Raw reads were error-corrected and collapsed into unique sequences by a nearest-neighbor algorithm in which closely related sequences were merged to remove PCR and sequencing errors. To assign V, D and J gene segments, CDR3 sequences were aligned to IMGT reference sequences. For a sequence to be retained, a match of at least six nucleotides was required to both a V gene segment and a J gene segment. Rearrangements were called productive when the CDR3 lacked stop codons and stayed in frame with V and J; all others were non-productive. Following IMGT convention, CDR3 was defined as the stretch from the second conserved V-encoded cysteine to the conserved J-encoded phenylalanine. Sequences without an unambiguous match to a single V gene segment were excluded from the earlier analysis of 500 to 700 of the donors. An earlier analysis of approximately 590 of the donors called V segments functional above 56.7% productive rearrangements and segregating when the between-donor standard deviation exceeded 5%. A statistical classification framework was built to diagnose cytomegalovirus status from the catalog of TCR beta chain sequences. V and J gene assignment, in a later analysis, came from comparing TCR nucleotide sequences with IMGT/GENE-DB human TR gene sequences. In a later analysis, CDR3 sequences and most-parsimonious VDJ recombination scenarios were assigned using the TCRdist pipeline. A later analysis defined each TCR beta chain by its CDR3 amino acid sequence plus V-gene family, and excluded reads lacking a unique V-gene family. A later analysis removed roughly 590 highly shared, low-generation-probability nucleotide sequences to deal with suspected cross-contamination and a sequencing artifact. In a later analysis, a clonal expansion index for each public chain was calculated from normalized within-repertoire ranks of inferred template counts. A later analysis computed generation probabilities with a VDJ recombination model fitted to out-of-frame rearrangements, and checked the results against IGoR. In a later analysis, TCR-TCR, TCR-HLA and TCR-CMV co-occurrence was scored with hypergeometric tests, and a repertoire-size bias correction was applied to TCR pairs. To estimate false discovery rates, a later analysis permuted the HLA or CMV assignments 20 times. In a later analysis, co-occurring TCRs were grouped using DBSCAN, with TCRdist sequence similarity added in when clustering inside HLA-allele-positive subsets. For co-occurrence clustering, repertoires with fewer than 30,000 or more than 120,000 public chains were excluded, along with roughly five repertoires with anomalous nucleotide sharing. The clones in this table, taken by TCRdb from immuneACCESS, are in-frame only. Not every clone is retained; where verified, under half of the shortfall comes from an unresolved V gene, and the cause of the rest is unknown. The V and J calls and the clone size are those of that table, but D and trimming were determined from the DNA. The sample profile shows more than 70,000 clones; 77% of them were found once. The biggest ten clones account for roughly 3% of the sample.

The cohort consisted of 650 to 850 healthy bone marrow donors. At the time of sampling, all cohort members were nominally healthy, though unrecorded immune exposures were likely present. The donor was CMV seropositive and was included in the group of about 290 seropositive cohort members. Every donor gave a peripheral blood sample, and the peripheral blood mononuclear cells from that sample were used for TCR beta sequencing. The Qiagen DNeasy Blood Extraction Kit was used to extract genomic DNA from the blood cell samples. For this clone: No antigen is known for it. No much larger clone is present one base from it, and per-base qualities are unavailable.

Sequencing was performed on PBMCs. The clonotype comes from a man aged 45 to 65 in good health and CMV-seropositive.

The nucleotide sequence reads TGTGCCAGCAGTTTCTTAGCGGAGAACACCGGGGAGCTGTTTTTT. Its protein reads: CASSFLAENTGELFF. The chain joins TRBV27 to TRBJ2-2; TRBD2 might be the D gene, on 6 matching bases. CDR1 MNHEY and CDR2 SMNVEV are derived from the germline V gene (reference sequence). V lost 3 bases and J lost 1 base; the stretch between them is 9 bases long. The CDR3 goes from the cysteine to the phenylalanine over 15 residues. This entry keeps only the CDR3 DNA: 45 bases, framed from base 1.